This T cell receptor beta chain was identified in a study of blood T cell repertoires in COVID-19. Whole-study context: Sites across the United States, Italy and Spain contributed samples from acute and convalescent COVID-19. From T cells, B-cell-depleted T cells, or PBMCs came the material, which was cDNA or gDNA.

There are a few counts of this clone. CDR1 LNHDA and CDR2 SQIVND come from the germline V gene (reference sequence). V was pared by 3 bases and J by 2 bases, with 12 bases of the junction left unmatched. The CDR3 has 19 residues. As processed by the authors: From reference gene primer amplification, estimates of nucleated cell counts were derived. Assay used: immunoSEQ multiplex PCR; TCRdb lists only in-frame clones, some missing. V, J and clone size reflect that table, while D and trimming were determined from the DNA. The data show 250,000 or so clones, about 80% seen once. This rearrangement joins TRBV19 to TRBJ2-2, with TRBD2 matching 10 bases. The specimen was peripheral blood. The source is a woman over 75 with acute or convalescent COVID-19. CDR3 in amino acids: CASSIIKGSGGFNTGELFF. Written as DNA, the CDR3 is TGTGCCAGTAGTATTATAAAGGGTAGCGGGGGGTTTAACACCGGGGAGCTGTTTTTT.